The 6 T cell receptor beta chains given below trace back to one sample, sequenced in a study of T cell repertoires in cytomegalovirus infection. What these receptors recognize is not known. TCRdb re-analysed the reads in MiXCR, keeping a single row per CDR3 protein. The table records approximately 910,000 distinct CDR3 sequences, about a third of them present only once. Source: cultured CD8+ T cells from PBMCs, taken from culture after CMV antigen stimulation. Receptor source: a human donor in good health (CMV status not recorded). Some clones in this sample may be carry-over from other donors' samples.

The chain joins TRBV5-1 to TRBJ2-7; D remains ambiguous. Germline V lookup: CDR1 SGHRS, CDR2 YFSETQ. The CDR3 extends over 13 amino acids. The V end was cut by 7 bases, the J end by 4 bases, with 15 bases between. The CDR3 sequence is CASRSRVDYEQYF. The CDR3 region has the DNA TGCGCCAGCCGCTCTAGGGTGGATTACGAGCAGTACTTC.

This clonotype was counted only a few times. The genes are TRBV6-2 or TRBV6-3 and TRBJ2-7; D is ambiguous. Germline values: CDR1 MNHEY, CDR2 SVGEGT. The CDR3 is 13 residues long. The V and J ends lost 10 bases and 5 bases respectively, with 18 bases between them. CDR3 sequence (DNA): TGTGCCACGACCCCCGAGTCGAGAGACGAGCAGTACGTC. It specifies CATTPESRDEQYV.

The rearrangement joins TRBV7-6 to TRBJ1-1; D ambiguous. Germline CDR1 reads SGHVS; CDR2 reads FNYEAQ. CDR3 length: 15 amino acids. V lost 5 bases and J lost 1, with 14 bases in between. For the CDR3, the DNA is TGTGCCAGCAGCCTCCAATTTGGATCGAACACTGAAGCTTTCTTT. Its protein product is CASSLQFGSNTEAFF.

The genes are TRBV12-3 or TRBV12-4 and TRBJ2-7; D gene unclear. This CDR3 spans 12 amino acids. V was shortened by 6 bases and J by 0 bases, with 6 bases between the two germline ends. The CDR3 region is CASRLFSYEQYF. The CDR3 DNA is TGTGCCAGCAGACTGTTCTCCTACGAGCAGTACTTC.

This clonotype was recorded at least ten times. The rearrangement joins TRBV7-6 to TRBJ2-2, with TRBD2 identical over 13 bases. J gave up 7 bases and V 8 bases, and 10 bases lay outside the gene matches. From germline, CDR1 is SGHVS and CDR2 FNYEAQ. The CDR3 consists of 16 residues. The CDR3 DNA reads as TGTGCCAGCGGGGGACTAGCGGGGACAGTGGACGGGGAGCTGTTTTTT. This translates into CASGGLAGTVDGELFF.

The chain combines TRBV6-2 or TRBV6-3 with TRBJ1-2, with a weak D call TRBD1 (6 bases). The CDR3 runs 14 residues. Germline V gene lookup returns CDR1 MNHEY and CDR2 SVGEGT. V was shortened by 6 bases and J by 5 bases, with 16 bases between the two germline ends. CDR3 loop: CASSPSQGRYGYTF. CDR3 DNA: TGTGCCAGCAGCCCTTCACAGGGAAGGTATGGCTACACCTTC.